The following is a T cell receptor (beta chain) sequence with its context. Roughly 0.45 to 1 ug RNA was reverse transcribed with random hexamers. Across 54 Vbeta and 13 Jbeta, immunoSEQ multiplex PCR amplified TCR beta CDR3. TCRdb recomputed calls from the immunoSEQ multiplex PCR reads with MiXCR, one row per CDR3 protein. The sample includes over 120,000 distinct CDR3 sequences, roughly 95% of them seen just once. This CDR3 spans 13 amino acids. V was cut by 4 bases and J by 1 base, with 7 bases left in between. From germline, CDR1 is ENHRY and CDR2 SYGVKD. The data originate from a study of CD8 T cells in Susac syndrome. Controls were drawn from healthy donors and were matched for age and sex. While CD8+ and CD4+ T cells were isolated negatively, TEMRA cells were enriched by FACS.

The source material was CD4+ T cells from PBMCs. The V call is TRBV10-3, the J call TRBJ2-5, with unresolved D. The TCR originated in a human donor in good health. The CDR3 sequence is CAISVTSQETQYF. The CDR3 DNA sequence: TGTGCCATCAGTGTAACATCCCAAGAGACCCAGTACTTC.